Following are 8 T cell receptor beta chains from one sample sequenced in a study of blood T cell repertoires in COVID-19. Sequenced by immunoSEQ multiplex PCR; TCRdb stores in-frame clones only, minus some. The sample has tens of thousands of clones; roughly 80% are singletons. Sample: peripheral blood. Source of these receptors: a man aged 80 or over with active or convalescent COVID-19.

The chain carries TRBV5-8 and TRBJ1-2; no clear D gene. This CDR3 has 15 residues. Deletions cut 1 base from V and 1 base from J, with 11 bases between. Germline CDR1 is SGHTS and CDR2 is YDEGEE. The CDR3 DNA reads TGTGCCAGCAGCTTGTGGGCGAATGATAACTATGGCTACACCTTC. This codes for CASSLWANDNYGYTF. The full variable domain, rest sourced from reference TRBV5-8 and TRBJ1-2, is EAGVTQSPTHLIKTRGQQATLRCSPISGHTSVYWYQQALGLGLQFLLWYDEGEERNRGNFPPRFSGRQFPNYSSELNVNALELEDSALYLCASSLWANDNYGYTFGSGTRLTVV.

The V and J genes are TRBV12-3 or TRBV12-4 and TRBJ1-1; D remains unclear. Trimming cost V 2 bases and J 7 bases, with 8 bases left between them. The CDR3 loop spans 12 amino acids. In DNA form, the CDR3 reads TGTGCCAGCAGTTTATCGCGGGTTGAAGCTTTCTTT. As protein: CASSLSRVEAFF.

The rearrangement links TRBV6-2 or TRBV6-3 to TRBJ1-6; 7 bases align to TRBD1. The CDR3 totals 16 residues. V trimming: 5 bases; J trimming: 6 bases; junction bases outside the gene matches: 10. In germline, CDR1 is MNHEY, CDR2 SVGEGT. The CDR3 region has the DNA TGTGCCAGCAGTATTGCACCGGGACAGAGTAATTCACCCCTCCACTTT. It is translated as CASSIAPGQSNSPLHF.

The chain joins TRBV4-2 to TRBJ2-2, with TRBD2 as a possible D gene (5 bases). CDR3 length: 18 residues. With 4 bases removed from V and 4 bases from J, the gap between germline ends came to 22 bases. Per germline, CDR1 LGHNA and CDR2 YNFKEQ. DNA of the CDR3: TGTGCCAGCAGCCGACCCGGAACGAGGCGCGCGGGCACCGGGGAGCTGTTTTTT. This codes for CASSRPGTRRAGTGELFF.

This sequence joins TRBV18 and TRBJ2-2, with 7 bases identical to TRBD1. V lost 7 bases, J lost 7 bases, and 12 bases stayed unmatched. In germline, CDR1 is KGHSH, CDR2 LQKENI. This CDR3 comprises 15 residues. The CDR3 DNA is TGTGCCAGCTGGCCTGAGGACAGGCCGAACGGGGAGCTGTTTTTT. Amino acids: CASWPEDRPNGELFF.

The rearrangement uses TRBV3-1 (or the pseudogene TRBV3-2) and TRBJ2-7; 9 bases match TRBD1. Germline V gene sequence: CDR1 LGHDT, CDR2 YNNKEL (reference sequence). The V segment lost 4 bases and the J segment 3 bases; nucleotides outside the gene matches: 4. The CDR3 consists of 14 residues. CDR3 amino acids: CASSLRDRVYEQYF. The CDR3 nucleotides read TGTGCCAGCAGCCTCCGGGACAGGGTCTACGAGCAGTACTTC.

The rearrangement joins TRBV29-1 to TRBJ1-1; tentative D call: TRBD1 (5 bases). CDR3 length equals 13 residues. The germline gives CDR1 SQVTM, CDR2 ANQGSEA. The ends were cut back, 1 base at V and 0 bases at J, with 6 bases in the middle. The chain's CDR3 is CSVEGQMNTEAFF. The CDR3 DNA follows: TGCAGCGTTGAAGGACAGATGAACACTGAAGCTTTCTTT.

The chain is built from TRBV5-1 and TRBJ1-6; TRBD1 agrees at 8 bases. CDR1 is SGHRS, CDR2 YFSETQ, per germline. V lost 2 bases to trimming and J lost 5 bases; unmatched junction nucleotides: 6. CDR3 length: 16 residues. CDR3: CASSLQGDGNNSPLHF. The CDR3 bases are TGCGCCAGCAGCTTACAGGGGGACGGGAATAATTCACCCCTCCACTTT.